The 12 T cell receptor beta chains presented below share a single source sample, sequenced in a study of T cell repertoires in cytomegalovirus infection. MiXCR was run by TCRdb on the reads, yielding one entry per CDR3 protein. The table has around 740,000 distinct CDR3 sequences, under 40% seen once. Source material: PBMCs. Receptor source: a human donor in good health (CMV status not recorded). Some clones in this sample may be carry-over from other donors' samples.

The DNA for the CDR3 is TGTGCCAGTCGTAAAGACAGGGGATCTCCCTACGAGCAGTACTTC. This encodes CASRKDRGSPYEQYF. This sequence joins TRBV19 and TRBJ2-7, with TRBD1 matching 8 bases. J was trimmed by 2 bases and V by 8 bases; bases with no gene match: 11. The germline gives CDR1 LNHDA, CDR2 SQIVND (reference sequence). This CDR3 is built from 15 residues.

On this clonotype: A much larger clonotype is one base distant, so this may be a read error. The gene calls are TRBV7-2 and TRBJ1-4; D not certain. The ends were cut back, 1 base at V and 7 bases at J, with 16 bases in the middle. Germline CDR1 SGHTA, CDR2 FQGNSA. The length of the CDR3 is 16 residues. The CDR3, as DNA: TGTGCCAGCAGCTTAGGGTTTGGTTGGCGAGGTGAAAAACTGTTTTTT. As protein: CASSLGFGWRGEKLFF.

This chain uses TRBV11-2 with TRBJ2-7, with TRBD1 matching over 9 bases. The CDR3 loop spans 15 amino acids. The ends lost 4 bases at V and 1 base at J; junction bases unmatched: 5. The germline gives CDR1 SGHAT, CDR2 FQNNGV. DNA for the CDR3: TGTGCCAGCAGCTCGGGGACAGGGATGTCCTACGAGCAGTACTTC. Translated, it gives CASSSGTGMSYEQYF. The whole variable domain, filled in from reference TRBV11-2 and TRBJ2-7, reads EAGVAQSPRYKIIEKRQSVAFWCNPISGHATLYWYQQILGQGPKLLIQFQNNGVVDDSQLPKDRFSAERLKGVDSTLKIQPAKLEDSAVYLCASSSGTGMSYEQYFGPGTRLTVT.

This clonotype was picked up many times. V is TRBV7-2 and J is TRBJ2-5; D not certain. CDR1 and CDR2 (germline): SGHTA, FQGNSA. The CDR3 has 14 amino acids. With 5 bases removed from V and 2 bases from J, the gap between germline ends came to 12 bases. The CDR3 loop reads CASSLPPAQETQYF. Written as DNA, the CDR3 is TGTGCCAGCAGCCTCCCTCCAGCGCAAGAGACCCAGTACTTC.

The chain carries TRBV5-4 and TRBJ1-6, with D perhaps matching TRBD1 (5 bases). Germline V gives CDR1 SGHNT, CDR2 YYREEE (reference sequence). This CDR3 is 16 amino acids long. Trimming removed 0 bases from V and 11 bases from J, with 18 bases in between. DNA for the CDR3: TGTGCCAGCAGCTTGGGAGCGGTGGACACTTCACCACCCCTCCACTTT. Its protein is CASSLGAVDTSPPLHF. Variable domain in full (rest from reference TRBV5-4 and TRBJ1-6): ETGVTQSPTHLIKTRGQQVTLRCSSQSGHNTVSWYQQALGQGPQFIFQYYREEENGRGNFPPRFSGLQFPNYSSELNVNALELDDSALYLCASSLGAVDTSPPLHFGNGTRLTVT.

The chain couples TRBV20-1 to TRBJ1-6; 10 bases line up with TRBD1. This CDR3 has 14 amino acids. Germline CDR1 reads DFQATT; CDR2 reads SNEGSKA (reference sequence). Germline trimming cut 5 bases from V and 9 bases from J; bases unmatched to any gene: 7. CDR3 protein: CSAHRGQGSSPLHF. CDR3 nucleotides: TGCAGTGCTCACCGGGGACAGGGGAGTTCACCCCTCCACTTT.

The genes are TRBV28 and TRBJ2-7; no definite D call. The germline V gene has CDR1 MDHEN and CDR2 SYDVKM. The CDR3 runs to 13 residues. Between the trimmed V and J ends, which lost 9 bases and 5 bases, there was a span of 17 bases. CDR3 in amino acids: CASREASRHEQYF. The CDR3 nucleotides are TGTGCCAGTCGAGAGGCATCCCGGCACGAGCAGTACTTC.

This clonotype has more than one count but fewer than ten. The CDR3 is CASSLRADSSVTDTQYF. The DNA of the CDR3 is TGTGCCAGCAGCTTAAGGGCGGACTCCTCGGTCACAGATACGCAGTATTTT. The chain uses TRBV7-6 and TRBJ2-3; tentatively, D is TRBD2 (5 bases). The CDR3 contains 17 residues. From germline, CDR1 is SGHVS and CDR2 FNYEAQ. V lost 2 bases to trimming and J lost 2 bases, with 17 bases between them.

This clonotype was observed many times. V is TRBV12-3 or TRBV12-4 and J is TRBJ2-3; a weak D match, TRBD1 (6 bases). The CDR3 is 15 amino acids. V was clipped by 7 bases and J by 0 bases, with 14 bases between them. As DNA, the CDR3 is TGTGCCAGCACCCTCTATAGGGGGAGCACAGATACGCAGTATTTT. Protein product: CASTLYRGSTDTQYF.

This chain uses TRBV7-9 with TRBJ2-5; D is uncertain. Trimming stripped 1 base from V and 0 bases from J, with 6 bases between. In germline, CDR1 is SEHNR, CDR2 FQNEAQ (reference sequence). The CDR3 contains 14 residues. The CDR3 DNA reads TGTGCCAGCAGCTTAGAGGCAGACCAAGAGACCCAGTACTTC. It codes for CASSLEADQETQYF.

Only a few counts were recorded for this clonotype. The J gene is TRBJ1-5, the V gene TRBV4-1; D is ambiguous. Trimming cost V 2 bases and J 2 bases, with 7 bases left between them. The CDR3 consists of 14 residues. Germline values: CDR1 MGHRA, CDR2 YSYEKL. CDR3 sequence reads: CASSQKIGNQPQHF. The CDR3 DNA reads TGCGCCAGCAGCCAAAAGATTGGCAATCAGCCCCAGCATTTT.

The table lists this clonotype with many counts. CDR3: CASSLMFGGSTDTQYF. DNA for the CDR3: TGTGCCAGCAGCTTAATGTTCGGGGGGAGCACAGATACGCAGTATTTT. The rearrangement links TRBV9 to TRBJ2-3, with 7 nucleotides matching TRBD2. The germline CDR1 and CDR2 sequences are SGDLS and YYNGEE. V lost 4 bases and J lost 0; bases outside the gene matches: 8. The CDR3 has 16 amino acids.